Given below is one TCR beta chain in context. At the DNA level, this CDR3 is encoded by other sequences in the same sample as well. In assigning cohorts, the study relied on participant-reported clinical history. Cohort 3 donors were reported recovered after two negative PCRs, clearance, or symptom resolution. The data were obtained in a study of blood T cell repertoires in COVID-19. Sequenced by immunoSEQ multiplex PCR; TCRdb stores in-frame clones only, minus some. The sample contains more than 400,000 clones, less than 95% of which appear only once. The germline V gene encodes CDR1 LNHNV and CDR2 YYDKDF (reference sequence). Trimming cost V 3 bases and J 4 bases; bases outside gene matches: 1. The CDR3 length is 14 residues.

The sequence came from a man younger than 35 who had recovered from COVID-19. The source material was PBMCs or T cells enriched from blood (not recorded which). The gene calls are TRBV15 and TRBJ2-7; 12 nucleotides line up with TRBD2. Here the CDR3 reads CATSRTSGSYEQYF. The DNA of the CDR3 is TGTGCCACCAGCAGGACTAGCGGGAGTTACGAGCAGTACTTC.